This passage covers 25 T cell receptor beta chains from one sample sequenced in a study of shared clonotypes between healthy human individuals. The table came from immunoSEQ multiplex PCR; TCRdb's copy has only in-frame clones and leaves some out. The table has just over 2,000,000 clones, roughly 95% seen once. CD8 cells regarded as naive lacked CD45RO, were positively chosen for CCR7, and omitted terminally differentiated effector memory CD45RA+ cells. The source material was naive CD8+ T cells sorted from blood. Source of these receptors: a man aged 18-30 years in good health.

The rearrangement uses TRBV11-2 and TRBJ2-5; 8 bases align to TRBD1. The ends lost 6 bases at V and 3 bases at J; junction bases unmatched: 6. CDR3 size: 14 residues. Germline CDR1 reads SGHAT; CDR2 reads FQNNGV. CDR3 amino acids: CASSRTGWKETQYF. In DNA form, the CDR3 reads TGTGCCAGCAGTAGGACAGGGTGGAAAGAGACCCAGTACTTC.

V gene TRBV9 combines with J gene TRBJ1-2; D gene ambiguous. Germline assignment: CDR1 SGDLS and CDR2 YYNGEE. V was clipped by 3 bases and J by 0 bases, with 9 bases between them. This CDR3 contains 14 residues. The CDR3 sequence: CASSAELANYGYTF. The CDR3 DNA reads TGTGCCAGCAGCGCCGAACTGGCTAACTATGGCTACACCTTC.

V is TRBV11-3 and J is TRBJ1-5; D may be TRBD1 (6 bases). The length of the CDR3 is 16 residues. V was cut by 1 base and J by 1 base, with 11 bases left in between. Germline values: CDR1 SGHNT, CDR2 YENEEA. The CDR3 region is CASSLGTGTSNQPQHF. The CDR3 nucleotides are TGTGCCAGCAGCTTAGGTACGGGGACAAGCAATCAGCCCCAGCATTTT.

The chain recombines TRBV4-3 with TRBJ1-6, with 10 bases matching TRBD1. Trimming at V came to 2 bases and at J to 9 bases, leaving 7 bases not matched to a gene. CDR1 LGHNA and CDR2 YSLEER come from the germline V gene. This CDR3 comprises 16 residues. In DNA, the CDR3 is TGCGCCAGCAGCCAAACATGGGACAGGGGAGTTTCACCCCTCCACTTT. Protein sequence: CASSQTWDRGVSPLHF.

The chain links TRBV5-1 to TRBJ2-1; either TRBD1 or TRBD2 may fit D (5 bases each). With 5 bases removed from V and 3 bases from J, the gap between germline ends came to 12 bases. Germline values: CDR1 SGHRS, CDR2 YFSETQ. The CDR3 is made up of 14 amino acids. The CDR3 DNA reads as TGCGCCAGCAGTATGGGGGTAAACTACAATGAGCAGTTCTTC. This gives the protein CASSMGVNYNEQFF.

As for this clone: The sample has other DNA sequences that encode this CDR3 too. This chain uses TRBV5-6 with TRBJ1-5; D remains ambiguous. The germline gives CDR1 SGHDT, CDR2 YYEEEE. The CDR3 is 13 amino acids. V lost 0 bases to trimming and J lost 6 bases, with 7 bases between them. The CDR3, as DNA: TGTGCCAGCAGCTTGGGAGGAGTTCAGCCCCAGCATTTT. This gives the protein CASSLGGVQPQHF.

This clone showed up just once. This chain links TRBV9 with TRBJ2-2; 7 bases match TRBD2. CDR1 and CDR2 from the germline V gene are SGDLS and YYNGEE. This CDR3 contains 15 residues. Losses at the gene ends were 5 bases for V and 1 base for J; bases not matched to a gene: 5. The CDR3 DNA is TGTGCCAGCAGTCTCTTAGCGGGGAACACCGGGGAGCTGTTTTTT. Amino acid sequence: CASSLLAGNTGELFF.

The chain uses TRBV5-5 and TRBJ2-1; 13 bases are a match to TRBD2. The CDR3 consists of 15 residues. CDR1 is SGHKS, CDR2 YYEKEE, per germline (reference sequence). V shed 4 bases, J shed 10 bases, and the junction held 8 bases outside the gene matches. For the CDR3, the DNA is TGTGCCAGCAGCCCGGGACTAGCGGGGTTTGAGGAGCAGTTCTTC. Residues: CASSPGLAGFEEQFF.

The V call is TRBV30, the J call TRBJ2-2, with TRBD1 identical over 7 bases. V was pared by 2 bases and J by 4 bases, with 1 base of the junction left unmatched. Looked up from germline, CDR1 is GTSNPN and CDR2 is SVGIG (reference sequence). This CDR3 contains 13 residues. The CDR3 DNA reads as TGTGCCTGGAGTCGGGACAGCACCGGGGAGCTGTTTTTT. Its translation is CAWSRDSTGELFF.

The chain links TRBV15 to TRBJ1-5; TRBD1 might be the D (6 bases). Trimming took off 0 bases at V and 4 bases at J, with 16 bases between the two ends. The CDR3 sequence is 17 residues long. Germline assignment: CDR1 LNHNV and CDR2 YYDKDF (reference sequence). The CDR3 DNA follows: TGTGCCACCAGCAGAGAATTAATGGGACAAGGAAATCAGCCCCAGCATTTT. This translates into CATSRELMGQGNQPQHF.

The count of this clone is one. CDR3 coding DNA: TGTGCCAGCAGATACCCGGGACAGGGAGTCTATGGCTACACCTTC. Translating it yields CASRYPGQGVYGYTF. This sequence joins TRBV7-9 and TRBJ1-2, with TRBD1 matching 9 bases. CDR1 SEHNR and CDR2 FQNEAQ come from the germline V gene (reference sequence). Trimming cost V 6 bases and J 4 bases; bases outside gene matches: 9. The CDR3 covers 15 residues.

This sequence joins TRBV28 and TRBJ2-3; D tentatively fits TRBD1 or TRBD2 (6 bases each). With 4 bases removed from V and 6 bases from J, the gap between germline ends came to 17 bases. CDR1 and CDR2 from the germline V gene are MDHEN and SYDVKM. The CDR3 is 15 amino acids. CDR3 in amino acids: CASSWGATIDDTQYF. Written as DNA, the CDR3 is TGTGCCAGCAGTTGGGGGGCGACTATAGACGATACGCAGTATTTT.

This rearrangement joins TRBV7-9 to TRBJ2-1; TRBD1 aligns across 7 bases. V lost 5 bases and J lost 3; bases outside the gene matches: 1. From germline, CDR1 is SEHNR and CDR2 FQNEAQ (reference sequence). CDR3 length: 13 residues. The CDR3 spells CASSGDSYNEQFF. CDR3 bases: TGTGCCAGCAGCGGGGACAGCTACAATGAGCAGTTCTTC.

This clone occurred once. The chain is built from TRBV28 and TRBJ2-7, with 7 positions matching TRBD1. Unmatched junction bases numbered 12, after V lost 4 bases and J lost 0 bases. CDR3 length: 17 amino acids. Germline CDR1 and CDR2: MDHEN and SYDVKM. CDR3 region: CASSSRTATGNSYEQYF. The DNA of the CDR3 is TGTGCCAGCAGTTCCAGAACTGCGACAGGGAACTCCTACGAGCAGTACTTC.

This chain uses TRBV9 with TRBJ1-1; TRBD1 might be the D (5 bases). V gave up 3 bases and J gave up 4 bases, with 10 bases separating them. The CDR3 runs 13 residues. Germline V lookup: CDR1 SGDLS, CDR2 YYNGEE. The CDR3 DNA reads TGTGCCAGCAGCGGTGACAGCTCCACTGAAGCTTTCTTT. It yields the protein CASSGDSSTEAFF.

With respect to this clone: Other DNA sequences from this sample encode an identical CDR3 as well. The chain is built from TRBV27 and TRBJ1-1, with a tentative D call TRBD1 (5 bases). V lost 5 bases, J lost 3 bases, and 10 bases lay in between. This CDR3 region has 13 residues. In germline, CDR1 is MNHEY, CDR2 SMNVEV (reference sequence). The CDR3 region is CASSLGADTEAFF. The CDR3 nucleotides read TGTGCCAGCAGTCTAGGGGCGGACACTGAAGCTTTCTTT.

The chain uses TRBV28 and TRBJ1-5; 9 bases are a match to TRBD1. Germline lookup yields CDR1 MDHEN and CDR2 SYDVKM. Germline trimming cut 4 bases from V and 2 bases from J; bases unmatched to any gene: 9. CDR3 size: 17 residues. CDR3 nucleotides: TGTGCCAGCAGTTCACCCCGGACAGGGGCAGGCAATCAGCCCCAGCATTTT. Its protein product is CASSSPRTGAGNQPQHF.

V and J are TRBV6-6 and TRBJ2-7; TRBD2 aligns across 7 bases. This CDR3 has 15 amino acids. The ends lost 4 bases at V and 2 bases at J; junction bases unmatched: 8. Looked up from germline, CDR1 is MNHNY and CDR2 is SVGAGI (reference sequence). Here the CDR3 reads CASSSGRGATYEQYF. In DNA form, the CDR3 reads TGTGCCAGCAGTTCAGGGAGGGGCGCAACCTACGAGCAGTACTTC.

J is TRBJ2-7 and V is TRBV5-1; D may be TRBD1 or TRBD2 (5 bases each). From germline, CDR1 is SGHRS and CDR2 YFSETQ. V was shortened by 0 bases and J by 6 bases, with 16 bases between the two germline ends. CDR3 length equals 15 residues. CDR3 in DNA: TGCGCCAGCAGCTTGGCCGTGGGCTGGGACGGCGAGCAGTACTTC. Translation gives CASSLAVGWDGEQYF.

The chain joins TRBV4-1 to TRBJ2-1, with 10 bases fitting TRBD2. The CDR3 is 17 amino acids. Germline V gene data show CDR1 as MGHRA and CDR2 as YSYEKL. The J segment lost 5 bases and the V segment lost 0 bases, leaving 7 bases of the junction unmatched. CDR3 bases: TGCGCCAGCAGCCAAGATCCAGGACTAGCGGCCAACAATGAGCAGTTCTTC. It translates to CASSQDPGLAANNEQFF.

J is TRBJ1-6 and V is TRBV7-3; 8 bases are shared with TRBD1. This CDR3 has 16 amino acids. V gave up 5 bases and J gave up 6 bases; unmatched junction bases: 9. CDR1 is SGHTA and CDR2 is FQGTGA in the germline V gene. CDR3 protein: CASSGAGQGPNSPLHF. The CDR3 DNA reads as TGTGCCAGCAGCGGGGCCGGACAGGGTCCTAATTCACCCCTCCACTTT.

The DNA for the CDR3 is TGTGCCAGCAGCAGACTAGCGGGGGGGCCCGGAGATACGCAGTATTTT. This sequence encodes CASSRLAGGPGDTQYF. The rearrangement links TRBV7-9 to TRBJ2-3, with TRBD2 matching over 14 bases. The CDR3 is 16 amino acids. Trimming took 5 bases from V and 5 from J; bases not matched to a gene: 6. CDR1 is SEHNR, CDR2 FQNEAQ, per germline (reference sequence).

The chain is built from TRBV11-2 and TRBJ2-7, with TRBD2 as a possible D gene (6 bases). Trimming stripped 5 bases from V and 9 bases from J, with 23 bases between. The CDR3 totals 15 residues. Germline V gene sequence: CDR1 SGHAT, CDR2 FQNNGV. The CDR3 protein is CASSTSSGLRDPQYF. The DNA for the CDR3 is TGTGCCAGCAGCACTAGCAGCGGGCTTCGCGACCCGCAGTACTTC.

The chain links TRBV28 to TRBJ2-5, with D tentatively TRBD2 (6 bases). Germline CDR1 is MDHEN and CDR2 is SYDVKM. The V and J ends lost 5 bases and 4 bases respectively, with 14 bases between them. The CDR3 consists of 14 residues. CDR3 protein: CASSRRGIGETQYF. The CDR3 nucleotides read TGTGCCAGCAGTAGGAGGGGAATCGGAGAGACCCAGTACTTC.

This chain uses TRBV5-6 with TRBJ2-7, with TRBD1 as a possible D gene (7 bases). V gave up 4 bases and J gave up 4 bases, with 18 bases separating them. Germline V lookup: CDR1 SGHDT, CDR2 YYEEEE. CDR3 length: 15 amino acids. The DNA for the CDR3 is TGTGCCAGCAGCGGCGGGACAGAAAAACCTTACGAGCAGTACTTC. Translation: CASSGGTEKPYEQYF.